These 21 T cell receptor beta chains share one sample of origin, sequenced in a study of blood T cell repertoires in COVID-19 (dated by TCRdb to 2019 to 2021). The library was generated by the immunoSEQ multiplex PCR assay. TCRdb took this table from immuneACCESS and kept in-frame rearrangements with V and J called. Such tables lack part of the clones; where checked against another copy, unresolved V genes explain under half of the gap, and the rest is unexplained. Across this sample there are about 250,000 clones, with 80% to 90% seen only once. 4% to 4.5% of the sample goes to the ten largest clones. Sequenced: peripheral blood. These receptors were obtained from a man between 50 and 59 years old with acute or convalescent COVID-19.

The chain joins TRBV7-3 to TRBJ2-3; a possible D gene is TRBD2 (5 bases). Trimming removed 6 bases from V and 2 bases from J, with 12 bases in between. This CDR3 is built from 14 residues. CDR1 SGHTA and CDR2 FQGTGA come from the germline V gene. The DNA for the CDR3 is TGTGCCAGCAGTCCGGGGAAGACCACAGATACGCAGTATTTT. Its protein is CASSPGKTTDTQYF. The entire variable domain, with the rest obtained from reference TRBV7-3 and TRBJ2-3, is as follows: GAGVSQTPSNKVTEKGKYVELRCDPISGHTALYWYRQSLGQGPEFLIYFQGTGAADDSGLPNDRFFAVRPEGSVSTLKIQRTERGDSAVYLCASSPGKTTDTQYFGPGTRLTVL.

This chain connects TRBV19 to TRBJ1-6; TRBD1 might be the D (6 bases). With 2 bases removed from V and 0 bases from J, the gap between germline ends came to 17 bases. The length of the CDR3 is 19 residues. Looked up from germline, CDR1 is LNHDA and CDR2 is SQIVND (reference sequence). CDR3 coding DNA: TGTGCCAGTAGTATAAGATACGGACAGCCGAGCTCCTATAATTCACCCCTCCACTTT. Its protein product is CASSIRYGQPSSYNSPLHF.

V gene TRBV3-1 (or the pseudogene TRBV3-2) combines with J gene TRBJ2-7; a weak D match, TRBD1 (6 bases). The CDR3 covers 17 residues. V lost 1 base and J lost 4, with 20 bases in between. Germline values: CDR1 LGHDT, CDR2 YNNKEL (reference sequence). Written as DNA, the CDR3 is TGTGCCAGCAGCCAAGGTCCCGGACAGCTTAGCGTTTACGAGCAGTACTTC. It translates to CASSQGPGQLSVYEQYF.

In DNA, the CDR3 is TGTGCCAGCAGCTTAGTGGCGACAGGCTACGAGCAGTACTTC. It is translated as CASSLVATGYEQYF. The chain uses TRBV11-2 and TRBJ2-7, with D perhaps matching TRBD1 (6 bases). V lost 1 base, J lost 3 bases, and 10 bases lay in between. This CDR3 has 14 residues. CDR1 and CDR2 from the germline V gene are SGHAT and FQNNGV.

This clone has more than one count but fewer than ten. V usage is TRBV7-9 and J usage is TRBJ2-7, with 7 positions matching TRBD2. Losses at the gene ends were 5 bases for V and 2 bases for J; bases not matched to a gene: 6. Per germline, CDR1 SEHNR and CDR2 FQNEAQ (reference sequence). CDR3 length: 14 amino acids. Here the CDR3 reads CASSPRDYAYEQYF. The CDR3 DNA reads TGTGCCAGCAGCCCCCGGGACTATGCCTACGAGCAGTACTTC.

This clone was counted a few times. The chain recombines TRBV5-1 with TRBJ2-1, with 11 bases aligning to TRBD2. The CDR3 is 14 residues long. Germline CDR1 is SGHRS and CDR2 is YFSETQ. V shed 4 bases, J shed 12 bases, and the junction held 9 bases outside the gene matches. The chain's CDR3 is CASSLTSGDGGQFF. CDR3 bases: TGCGCCAGCAGCCTGACTAGCGGGGACGGGGGGCAGTTCTTC. Full variable domain (rest looked up from reference TRBV5-1 and TRBJ2-1): KAGVTQTPRYLIKTRGQQVTLSCSPISGHRSVSWYQQTPGQGLQFLFEYFSETQRNKGNFPGRFSGRQFSNSRSEMNVSTLELGDSALYLCASSLTSGDGGQFFGPGTRLTVL.

The chain is built from TRBV5-4 and TRBJ2-7; 9 bases are shared with TRBD1. The V gene end was trimmed by 0 bases and the J gene end by 3 bases; junction bases not matched to a gene: 7. The CDR3 loop spans 16 amino acids. From germline, CDR1 is SGHNT and CDR2 YYREEE (reference sequence). CDR3: CASSLVPGQGGYEQYF. The CDR3 nucleotides read TGTGCCAGCAGCTTGGTACCGGGACAGGGAGGCTACGAGCAGTACTTC. Full variable domain (remainder filled in from reference TRBV5-4 and TRBJ2-7): ETGVTQSPTHLIKTRGQQVTLRCSSQSGHNTVSWYQQALGQGPQFIFQYYREEENGRGNFPPRFSGLQFPNYSSELNVNALELDDSALYLCASSLVPGQGGYEQYFGPGTRLTVT.

This chain joins TRBV4-2 and TRBJ2-5; the match to TRBD2 covers 9 bases. The CDR3 covers 16 residues. Trimming removed 3 bases from V and 4 bases from J; junction bases left unmatched: 9. CDR1 is LGHNA and CDR2 is YNFKEQ in the germline V gene. CDR3 in amino acids: CASSQPWRGGRETQYF. DNA for the CDR3: TGTGCCAGCAGCCAGCCCTGGCGGGGGGGCCGAGAGACCCAGTACTTC.

The chain combines TRBV28 with TRBJ2-2; 10 bases match TRBD1. The length of the CDR3 is 16 residues. Germline lookup yields CDR1 MDHEN and CDR2 SYDVKM. With V trimmed by 6 bases and J by 5 bases, 9 bases remained unmatched. CDR3 amino acids: CASRNRQGARTGELFF. Written as DNA, the CDR3 is TGTGCCAGCAGAAACAGACAGGGGGCGCGTACCGGGGAGCTGTTTTTT.

The V call is TRBV5-6, the J call TRBJ1-5, with D possibly TRBD1 on 6 matching bases. This CDR3 has 12 amino acids. Germline assignment: CDR1 SGHDT and CDR2 YYEEEE. Trimming cost V 4 bases and J 4 bases, with 6 bases left between them. CDR3: CASSTGNQPQHF. In DNA, the CDR3 is TGTGCCAGCAGCACAGGGAATCAGCCCCAGCATTTT.

In its sample, this clone was seen once. The rearrangement links TRBV19 to TRBJ1-1; D might be TRBD1 (5 bases). The V and J ends lost 8 bases and 0 bases respectively, with 19 bases between them. CDR1 and CDR2 from the germline V gene are LNHDA and SQIVND (reference sequence). The CDR3 is 16 residues long. The CDR3 sequence is CASLPAGRLMNTEAFF. The CDR3 nucleotides are TGTGCCAGTCTTCCGGCGGGACGGCTGATGAACACTGAAGCTTTCTTT.

V gene TRBV10-3 combines with J gene TRBJ1-6, with D maybe TRBD1 (5 bases). The V end was cut by 1 base, the J end by 5 bases, with 12 bases between. Per germline, CDR1 ENHRY and CDR2 SYGVKD. CDR3 length: 16 amino acids. This CDR3 reads CAISEWGEMNNSPLHF. CDR3 coding DNA: TGTGCCATCAGTGAGTGGGGGGAGATGAATAATTCACCCCTCCACTTT.

The chain is built from TRBV27 and TRBJ2-7, with D possibly being TRBD2 (5 bases). Germline CDR1 and CDR2: MNHEY and SMNVEV (reference sequence). The V and J ends lost 5 bases and 0 bases respectively, with 8 bases between them. The CDR3 totals 13 residues. The CDR3 DNA reads TGTGCCAGCAGTCCGAGGGTCTCCTACGAGCAGTACTTC. Its translation: CASSPRVSYEQYF.

This chain uses TRBV9 with TRBJ2-2, with 8 bases matching TRBD1. The CDR3 totals 16 residues. The V segment lost 3 bases and the J segment 4 bases; nucleotides outside the gene matches: 8. Germline values: CDR1 SGDLS, CDR2 YYNGEE. The CDR3 DNA follows: TGTGCCAGCAGCGCCGGACAGGGATCAATCACCGGGGAGCTGTTTTTT. This gives the protein CASSAGQGSITGELFF.

The chain employs TRBV5-1 and TRBJ2-3, with TRBD2 matching over 7 bases. After removal of 4 bases from V and 2 bases from J, the junction contained 13 bases not matched to a gene. CDR1 and CDR2 (germline): SGHRS, YFSETQ. The CDR3 covers 17 residues. For the CDR3, the DNA is TGCGCCAGCAGCCCGGCCAGGCGCGGGGGTAACACAGATACGCAGTATTTT. It translates to CASSPARRGGNTDTQYF.

CDR3 region: CATTRTGPYSTDTQYF. CDR3 bases: TGTGCCACCACCAGGACAGGGCCATATAGCACAGATACGCAGTATTTT. The chain recombines TRBV24-1 with TRBJ2-3; TRBD1 aligns across 8 bases. The CDR3 runs 16 residues. Per the germline V gene, CDR1 is KGHDR and CDR2 is SFDVKD. V gave up 8 bases and J gave up 0 bases; unmatched junction bases: 9.

The rearrangement uses TRBV6-1 and TRBJ2-7; D unclear. CDR3 length: 11 residues. V lost 3 bases, J lost 3 bases, and 3 bases lay in between. CDR1 and CDR2 (germline): MNHNS, SASEGT. CDR3 residues: CASSDNYEQYF. Written as DNA, the CDR3 is TGTGCCAGCAGTGACAACTACGAGCAGTACTTC.

This rearrangement joins TRBV5-8 to TRBJ1-2; TRBD1 aligns across 10 bases. J lost 2 bases, V lost 2 bases, and 3 bases had no gene match. Germline lookup yields CDR1 SGHTS and CDR2 YDEGEE. CDR3 length: 15 amino acids. This chain's CDR3 is CASSFSGQGNYGYTF. The CDR3 bases are TGTGCCAGCAGCTTCTCGGGACAGGGGAACTATGGCTACACCTTC.

The V gene is TRBV28, the J gene TRBJ2-1; 10 bases map to TRBD2. The junction had 17 bases not matched to a gene; V was cut back by 6 bases and J by 9 bases. The CDR3 extends over 17 amino acids. The V gene's germline CDR1 is MDHEN and CDR2 SYDVKM. The CDR3: CASSSLVRPGLAIEQFF. In DNA, the CDR3 is TGTGCCAGCAGCTCCCTTGTGAGACCGGGACTAGCGATTGAGCAGTTCTTC.

This chain links TRBV21-1 with TRBJ2-3; the DNA was not compared with TRBD1, the D call given in the table. TRBV21-1 is annotated as a pseudogene. The length of the CDR3 is 16 residues. CDR3 amino acids: CASSKGHLISTDTQYF. CDR3 bases: TGTGCCAGCAGCAAAGGACACTTAATTAGCACAGATACGCAGTATTTT.

The genes are TRBV20-1 and TRBJ2-5; D is unresolved. The CDR3 is 14 residues long. V lost 3 bases and J 4 bases, leaving 15 bases between the germline ends. CDR1 and CDR2 (germline): DFQATT, SNEGSKA (reference sequence). The CDR3 DNA reads as TGCAGTGCTAGTGTTCGGCAGACGGGAGAGACCCAGTACTTC. It encodes CSASVRQTGETQYF.